Sequencing of this T cell receptor (beta chain) was carried out in a study of control samples from healthy donors and cancer patients. Some clones are missing from TCRdb's copy, which holds only in-frame ones; the method was immunoSEQ multiplex PCR. The table has roughly 140,000 clones, 93% seen once. Trimming removed 4 bases at V and 5 bases at J, with 16 bases between. The CDR3 length is 15 residues. Per germline, CDR1 LGHDT and CDR2 YNNKEL (reference sequence). The receptor's source is a middle-aged man in good health. The chain combines TRBV3-1 (or the pseudogene TRBV3-2) with TRBJ2-3; tentatively, D is TRBD1 or TRBD2 (6 bases each). Specimen: blood. The CDR3 coding sequence is TGTGCCAGCAGCCGGGACTCCTTAGGGGGAGATACGCAGTATTTT. Its translation: CASSRDSLGGDTQYF.